This is a list of T cell receptor beta chains from one sample in a study of lymphopenia after photon versus proton radiotherapy. Some clones are missing from TCRdb's copy, which holds only in-frame ones; the method was immunoSEQ multiplex PCR. The table shows roughly 30,000 clones, with 94% occurring only once. The specimen was peripheral blood, collected from a patient treated with photon-based radiotherapy. All receptors derive from a woman aged 45-65 years with cholangiocarcinoma. The CDR3 runs from the conserved cysteine through the conserved F or W. A D gene is named only where the DNA matches it firmly. Not every row has a clone size; where given, it reads once, few, many or a size class.

>TRBV30|-|-|TRBJ1-2
TGTGCCTGGAGTCAAAACTATGGCTACACCTTC
CAWSQNYGYTF
>TRBV28|-|once|TRBJ1-3
TGTGCCAGCAGTGCGGGGGACGCACTGCGGGGAAACACCATATATTTT
CASSAGDALRGNTIYF
>TRBV4-3|-|-|TRBJ1-1
TGCGCCAGCAGCCAAGGCCCGGGTGAAGCTTTCTTT
CASSQGPGEAFF
>TRBV6-5|-|once|TRBJ1-2
TGTGCCAGCAGTCGGGACACTGGCTCTGGCTACACCTTC
CASSRDTGSGYTF
>TRBV7-2|-|-|TRBJ1-5
TGTGCCAGCAGCTTAGGGGCCAGCAATCAGCCCCAGCATTTT
CASSLGASNQPQHF
>TRBV7-9|TRBD1|-|TRBJ1-4
TGTGCCAGCAGCCCAGGACAGGCGAATAATGAAAAACTGTTTTTT
CASSPGQANNEKLFF
>TRBV4-3|TRBD1|-|TRBJ2-7
TGCGCCAGCAGCCAAGATTTCGCGAACAGGGGGCGCGAGCAGTACTTC
CASSQDFANRGREQYF
>TRBV5-4|TRBD1|-|TRBJ2-3
TGTGCCAGCAGCTGGACAGGGGGCAATACGCAGTATTTT
CASSWTGGNTQYF
>TRBV18|-|-|TRBJ1-4
TGTGCCAGCTCACCTAAGGCCCTTAATGAAAAACTGTTTTTT
CASSPKALNEKLFF
>TRBV11-3|-|-|TRBJ2-1
TGTGCCAGCAGCTTAGGGTGGGGGCCCCTTTACAATGAGCAGTTCTTC
CASSLGWGPLYNEQFF
>TRBV7-9|TRBD1|-|TRBJ1-5
TGTGCCAGCAGCTCACAGGGGTATCAGCCCCAGCATTTT
CASSSQGYQPQHF